The clone carrying this TCR beta chain turned up a few times. The data originate from a study of blood T cell repertoires in COVID-19. The germline CDR1 and CDR2 sequences are LGHDT and YNNKEL (reference sequence). V was clipped by 2 bases and J by 1 base, with 4 bases between them. The CDR3 contains 13 residues. This table comes from immunoSEQ multiplex PCR, and its TCRdb copy is limited to in-frame clones, with some not included. The table has about 350,000 clones, roughly nine tenths seen once. The clonotype comes from a woman in her twenties or thirties who had recovered from COVID-19. Sequenced sample: PBMCs or T cells enriched from blood (not recorded which). This chain links TRBV3-1 (or the pseudogene TRBV3-2) with TRBJ2-3; D unresolved. CDR3 nucleotide sequence: TGTGCCAGCAGCCAACAGGGCACAGATACGCAGTATTTT. This codes for CASSQQGTDTQYF.